The 15 T cell receptor beta chains listed next were all sequenced from one sample in a study of T cell responses to AZD1222 COVID-19 vaccine. Measured with immunoSEQ multiplex PCR; TCRdb has only the in-frame clones, and not every one. Among 40,000 to 60,000 clones listed, roughly 89% were seen once. Sequences were derived from peripheral blood, sampled 28 days after the second AZD1222 dose. The source is an adult who received the AZD1222 COVID-19 vaccine.

This clone has only a few counts. This chain connects TRBV7-2 to TRBJ2-2, with TRBD2 matching over 10 bases. Unmatched junction bases numbered 12, after V lost 1 base and J lost 7 bases. This CDR3 is 18 amino acids long. Germline loops: CDR1 SGHTA, CDR2 FQGNSA. Written as DNA, the CDR3 is TGTGCCAGCAGCTTAGGGCCCTCGGGTAGCGGGAGGAGCGGGGAGCTGTTTTTT. As protein: CASSLGPSGSGRSGELFF.

V is TRBV6-4 and J is TRBJ2-2, with TRBD1 as a possible D gene (6 bases). V was trimmed by 4 bases and J by 1 base, leaving 13 bases between them. This CDR3 is built from 16 residues. CDR1 MRHNA and CDR2 SNTAGT come from the germline V gene. The CDR3 DNA reads as TGTGCCAGCAGTGTGGGTACCAGGGGGAACACCGGGGAGCTGTTTTTT. This translates into CASSVGTRGNTGELFF.

The chain links TRBV19 to TRBJ2-7; D perhaps matches TRBD2 (6 bases). CDR1 and CDR2 (germline): LNHDA, SQIVND (reference sequence). The CDR3 is 14 residues long. Trimming stripped 5 bases from V and 6 bases from J, with 17 bases between. The CDR3 DNA is TGTGCCAGTAGTGCCTCCGGGACTGCGGGCGAGCAGTACTTC. Amino acid sequence: CASSASGTAGEQYF. Full variable domain (missing parts from reference TRBV19 and TRBJ2-7): DGGITQSPKYLFRKEGQNVTLSCEQNLNHDAMYWYRQDPGQGLRLIYYSQIVNDFQKGDIAEGYSVSREKKESFPLTVTSAQKNPTAFYLCASSASGTAGEQYFGPGTRLTVT.

This chain joins TRBV7-9 and TRBJ1-5; D perhaps matches TRBD1 (5 bases). Germline V gives CDR1 SEHNR, CDR2 FQNEAQ (reference sequence). V was trimmed by 6 bases and J by 5 bases, leaving 14 bases between them. This CDR3 region has 14 residues. CDR3 loop: CASSIGVLDQPQHF. The CDR3, as DNA: TGTGCCAGCAGTATAGGGGTTCTGGATCAGCCCCAGCATTTT.

The chain couples TRBV2 to TRBJ1-5; no reliable D call. The V gene lost 7 bases and the J gene lost 2 bases, with 12 bases spanning the gap. Germline CDR1 and CDR2: SNHLY and FYNNEI. CDR3 length: 14 amino acids. CDR3 loop: CASTSERGNQPQHF. The CDR3 DNA sequence: TGTGCCAGCACCTCCGAAAGGGGCAATCAGCCCCAGCATTTT.

This chain joins TRBV27 and TRBJ2-1; D tentatively fits TRBD1 or TRBD2 (6 bases each). The germline V gene has CDR1 MNHEY and CDR2 SMNVEV (reference sequence). This CDR3 is 16 amino acids long. Trimming removed 6 bases at V and 11 bases at J, with 26 bases between. CDR3 nucleotide sequence: TGTGCCAGCAGAGGGGCCGCGGGACACCAACCTCATAAGCAGTTCTTC. This encodes CASRGAAGHQPHKQFF.

Only one count was recorded for this clone. The rearrangement joins TRBV5-4 to TRBJ2-1; the D is unclear. Trimming removed 1 base from V and 1 base from J, with 6 bases in between. The CDR3 covers 14 residues. Germline loops: CDR1 SGHNT, CDR2 YYREEE (reference sequence). The CDR3 nucleotides read TGTGCCAGCAGCTTGAGCAGATCCTACAATGAGCAGTTCTTC. Translation: CASSLSRSYNEQFF.

The chain couples TRBV5-1 to TRBJ2-7, with TRBD1 as a possible D gene (5 bases). The germline gives CDR1 SGHRS, CDR2 YFSETQ. CDR3 size: 14 residues. Deletions cut 1 base from V and 1 base from J, with 9 bases between. The CDR3 protein is CASSLTGLSYEQYF. The CDR3 coding sequence is TGCGCCAGCAGCTTGACAGGCTTATCCTACGAGCAGTACTTC.

Only a few counts were recorded for this clone. The DNA for the CDR3 is TGTGCCAGCAGCCGCAGCCGGGCGACGGGCTCTGGAAACACCATATATTTT. It yields the protein CASSRSRATGSGNTIYF. The rearrangement uses TRBV3-1 (or the pseudogene TRBV3-2) and TRBJ1-3; D gene ambiguous. The germline V gene encodes CDR1 LGHDT and CDR2 YNNKEL (reference sequence). V lost 4 bases, J lost 0 bases, and 16 bases lay in between. The CDR3 is made up of 17 amino acids.

V usage is TRBV4-3 and J usage is TRBJ2-3, with D perhaps TRBD2 (5 bases). The CDR3 extends over 14 amino acids. Trimming pared 4 bases from V and 5 bases from J, leaving 13 bases between. Germline-derived CDR1 and CDR2 are LGHNA and YSLEER. In nucleotides, the CDR3 is TGCGCCAGCAGCCCCAGTTCCCGGGGAGATACGCAGTATTTT. This gives the protein CASSPSSRGDTQYF.

This chain links TRBV28 with TRBJ2-5; 8 bases align to TRBD2. The CDR3 runs to 15 residues. The germline V gene encodes CDR1 MDHEN and CDR2 SYDVKM. After removal of 4 bases from V and 2 bases from J, the junction contained 6 bases not matched to a gene. CDR3 coding DNA: TGTGCCAGCAGTTCTTCTAGCGGGTCACAAGAGACCCAGTACTTC. Translating gives CASSSSSGSQETQYF.

V gene TRBV6-6 combines with J gene TRBJ1-1, with D possibly matching TRBD1 (5 bases). Germline V CDR1 and CDR2: MNHNY, SVGAGI (reference sequence). CDR3 length: 15 residues. Trimming stripped 5 bases from V and 1 base from J, with 14 bases between. The CDR3: CASSPRVGENTEAFF. In DNA form, the CDR3 reads TGTGCCAGCAGTCCCCGGGTGGGGGAGAACACTGAAGCTTTCTTT.

This clone was recorded once. V is TRBV5-1 and J is TRBJ2-5; no reliable D call. CDR1 SGHRS and CDR2 YFSETQ come from the germline V gene. There are 13 residues in the CDR3. With 2 bases removed from V and 5 bases from J, the gap between germline ends came to 10 bases. The CDR3 region has the DNA TGCGCCAGCAGCTTAGGCGGATGGGAGACCCAGTACTTC. Residues: CASSLGGWETQYF.

The chain employs TRBV6-5 and TRBJ1-2; D is unclear. Germline values: CDR1 MNHEY, CDR2 SVGAGI. V shed 0 bases and J shed 1 base, with 9 bases lying between them. This CDR3 is built from 15 residues. CDR3 loop: CASSYSRADNYGYTF. In nucleotides, the CDR3 is TGTGCCAGCAGTTACTCTCGAGCGGATAACTATGGCTACACCTTC.

V gene TRBV4-2 combines with J gene TRBJ2-2; 9 bases map to TRBD2. CDR1 and CDR2 (germline): LGHNA, YNFKEQ. The CDR3 contains 16 residues. The V segment lost 5 bases and the J segment 4 bases; nucleotides outside the gene matches: 8. The CDR3 loop reads CASSSASGKGTGELFF. Written as DNA, the CDR3 is TGTGCCAGCAGCTCCGCTAGCGGGAAGGGCACCGGGGAGCTGTTTTTT.